Shown below are 28 T cell receptor beta chains from a single sample sequenced in a study of T-cell reconstitution after alpha-beta-depleted transplantation in children (dated by TCRdb to 2016 to 2018). Libraries came from PCR. The sample was run on an Illumina HiSeq 2500. To normalize quantification of the TCRbeta repertoire, the TCR libraries were built with molecular barcoding that relied on unique molecular identifiers. Clones were called with MiXCR by TCRdb after fastp trimmed the public reads at Q25, and only in-frame beta chains were retained. Rows with a matching CDR3 protein are joined into one entry that keeps the most common DNA and genes. The sample table holds 350,000 to 450,000 distinct CDR3 sequences, of which less than 15% were seen once. The ten largest clones add up to around 4.1% of the sample. The material was PBMCs, obtained from the stem cell graft. These receptors came from a human donor who donated a stem cell graft to a child with Fanconi anemia.

The chain recombines TRBV5-1 with TRBJ2-1; 13 nucleotides line up with TRBD2. From germline, CDR1 is SGHRS and CDR2 YFSETQ. The CDR3 has 14 amino acids. The J segment lost 9 bases and the V segment lost 6 bases, leaving 6 bases of the junction unmatched. CDR3 DNA sequence: TGCGCCAGCACCGGGACTAGCGGGGCCGGTGAGCAGTTCTTC. This gives the protein CASTGTSGAGEQFF.

This clonotype was counted at least ten times. The chain joins TRBV5-1 to TRBJ2-5, with D unresolved. The CDR3 covers 14 residues. V lost 0 bases and J 4 bases, leaving 10 bases between the germline ends. Germline values: CDR1 SGHRS, CDR2 YFSETQ. The CDR3 protein is CASSLEGLGETQYF. The CDR3 coding sequence is TGCGCCAGCAGCTTGGAAGGATTAGGAGAGACCCAGTACTTC.

As to this clonotype: The CDR3 end shows no conserved phenylalanine or tryptophan, and so a read error is likely. CDR3 DNA: TGTGCCAGCAGTTTACCCGGGGGGGATACGCAGTATCTT. This codes for CASSLPGGDTQYL. This chain joins TRBV12-3 or TRBV12-4 and TRBJ2-3, with TRBD2 matching 7 bases. The CDR3 has 13 amino acids. V lost 2 bases to trimming and J lost 6 bases; unmatched junction nucleotides: 2.

This clonotype was detected ten times or more. The chain combines TRBV4-3 with TRBJ1-5; no clear D. The CDR3 covers 17 residues. The V gene's germline CDR1 is LGHNA and CDR2 YSLEER. With 0 bases removed from V and 1 base from J, the gap between germline ends came to 13 bases. The CDR3 loop reads CASSQEASTLSNQPQHF. As DNA, the CDR3 is TGCGCCAGCAGCCAAGAGGCCAGCACTTTAAGCAATCAGCCCCAGCATTTT.

As to this clonotype: At one end, the junction sequence differs from germline, possibly due to a read error. The chain recombines TRBV10-3 with TRBJ2-3; possible D gene TRBD2, 5 bases. The length of the CDR3 is 11 residues. Per germline, CDR1 ENHRY and CDR2 SYGVKD. CDR3 in amino acids: CATTATDTQYF. The CDR3 coding sequence is TGCGCGACTACCGCCACAGATACGCAGTATTTT.

V is TRBV19 and J is TRBJ1-5; D unresolved. Trimming pared 3 bases from V and 7 bases from J, leaving 10 bases between. Per germline, CDR1 LNHDA and CDR2 SQIVND (reference sequence). CDR3 length: 13 residues. The DNA of the CDR3 is TGTGCCAGTAGTATTTACGGGGAACAGCCCCAGCATTTT. Translating gives CASSIYGEQPQHF.

In this sample, this clonotype turned up a few times. The rearrangement links TRBV5-1 to TRBJ2-6; no firm D call. The germline V gene has CDR1 SGHRS and CDR2 YFSETQ. This CDR3 has 15 amino acids. The V end lost 3 bases, the J end lost 1 base, and 8 bases lay between the germline ends. The CDR3 DNA reads as TGCGCCAGCAGCTGGAGACCTTCTGGGGCCAACGTCCTGACTTTC. Amino acid sequence: CASSWRPSGANVLTF.

This CDR3 reads CASSLVMVGGELFF. The CDR3, as DNA: TGCGCCAGCAGCTTGGTGATGGTTGGCGGGGAGCTGTTTTTT. The J gene is TRBJ2-2, the V gene TRBV5-1; the D is unclear. CDR1 is SGHRS, CDR2 YFSETQ, per germline. V was shortened by 0 bases and J by 7 bases, with 10 bases between the two germline ends. The CDR3 totals 14 residues.

The chain couples TRBV4-2 to TRBJ2-1, with D perhaps TRBD1 or TRBD2 (5 bases each). V gave up 4 bases and J gave up 5 bases, with 12 bases separating them. Germline-derived CDR1 and CDR2 are LGHNA and YNFKEQ. This CDR3 spans 14 amino acids. The CDR3 sequence: CASSPSGTHNEQFF. CDR3 in DNA: TGTGCCAGCAGCCCCTCCGGGACCCACAATGAGCAGTTCTTC.

This clonotype has a count of ten or more. The chain has TRBV9 and TRBJ2-2; D call uncertain. Trimming removed 6 bases at V and 0 bases at J, with 12 bases between. CDR1 SGDLS and CDR2 YYNGEE come from the germline V gene. The length of the CDR3 is 15 residues. The CDR3 DNA follows: TGTGCCAGCAAGGATGAGCGAACGAACACCGGGGAGCTGTTTTTT. As protein: CASKDERTNTGELFF. The complete variable domain, with remaining parts taken from reference TRBV9 and TRBJ2-2, reads DSGVTQTPKHLITATGQRVTLRCSPRSGDLSVYWYQQSLDQGLQFLIQYYNGEERAKGNILERFSAQQFPDLHSELNLSSLELGDSALYFCASKDERTNTGELFFGEGSRLTVL.

This clonotype was counted at least ten times. This rearrangement joins TRBV12-3 or TRBV12-4 to TRBJ1-1, with D possibly matching TRBD1 (5 bases). This CDR3 has 13 residues. The V end was cut by 6 bases, the J end by 6 bases, with 14 bases between. CDR3 DNA sequence: TGTGCCAGCAGCCTAGCAGGGTCTGCTGAAGCTTTCTTT. Translating it yields CASSLAGSAEAFF.

The chain uses TRBV5-1 and TRBJ2-1; D remains unclear. CDR1 is SGHRS, CDR2 YFSETQ, per germline. V shed 1 base and J shed 6 bases, with 17 bases lying between them. The CDR3 runs 16 residues. In DNA form, the CDR3 reads TGCGCCAGCAGCTTGAGTGTGACTCTGGAGCCCAATGAGCAGTTCTTC. This sequence encodes CASSLSVTLEPNEQFF.

The chain is built from TRBV30 and TRBJ2-5; no clear D. Deletions cut 2 bases from V and 2 bases from J, with 6 bases between. CDR3 length: 12 amino acids. Germline CDR1 is GTSNPN and CDR2 is SVGIG (reference sequence). Here the CDR3 reads CAWSLGQETQYF. Written as DNA, the CDR3 is TGTGCCTGGAGTCTCGGGCAAGAGACCCAGTACTTC.

CDR3 protein: CASSLLDRGDTQYF. CDR3 DNA sequence: TGTGCCAGCAGTTTACTCGACAGGGGAGATACGCAGTATTTT. The chain uses TRBV27 and TRBJ2-3; 8 bases map to TRBD1. CDR1 MNHEY and CDR2 SMNVEV come from the germline V gene (reference sequence). The junction had 3 bases not matched to a gene; V was cut back by 2 bases and J by 5 bases. The CDR3 totals 14 residues.

This clonotype was seen at least ten times. The chain recombines TRBV11-1 with TRBJ2-6; no reliable D call. CDR1 and CDR2 from the germline V gene are SGHAT and FQDESV (reference sequence). The CDR3 has 16 amino acids. Trimming removed 1 base from V and 0 bases from J, with 7 bases in between. DNA for the CDR3: TGTGCCAGCAGCTTAGGAGTCCACTCTGGGGCCAACGTCCTGACTTTC. Translated, it gives CASSLGVHSGANVLTF.

This CDR3 reads CASSPVPGQGKLLTGELFF. The CDR3 region has the DNA TGTGCCAGCAGTCCTGTCCCGGGACAGGGCAAACTACTAACCGGGGAGCTGTTTTTT. This chain uses TRBV12-3 or TRBV12-4 with TRBJ2-2; 9 bases are a match to TRBD1. After removal of 5 bases from V and 5 bases from J, the junction contained 18 bases not matched to a gene. The CDR3 length is 19 residues.

The rearrangement uses TRBV28 and TRBJ2-6, with D unclear. This CDR3 has 12 residues. Germline assignment: CDR1 MDHEN and CDR2 SYDVKM. The V end was cut by 2 bases, the J end by 13 bases, with 9 bases between. CDR3 bases: TGTGCCAGCAGTTTACGGACGAGGGTCCTGACTTTC. It codes for CASSLRTRVLTF.

This clonotype was seen only a few times. The rearrangement uses TRBV6-2 or TRBV6-3 and TRBJ2-1; 11 nucleotides agree with TRBD2. J was trimmed by 8 bases and V by 6 bases; bases with no gene match: 6. The germline V gene has CDR1 MNHEY and CDR2 SVGEGT. This CDR3 region has 14 residues. The CDR3 loop is CASSPRLAGHEQFF. The DNA for the CDR3 is TGTGCCAGCAGCCCCCGACTAGCGGGGCATGAGCAGTTCTTC.

The chain employs TRBV5-8 and TRBJ2-5, with 12 bases identical to TRBD2. J gave up 3 bases and V 4 bases, and 7 bases lay outside the gene matches. Germline V lookup: CDR1 SGHTS, CDR2 YDEGEE. The CDR3 spans 16 residues. The CDR3 DNA follows: TGTGCCAGCAGCCCAGGACTAGCGGGGCGCGAAGAGACCCAGTACTTC. Translating it yields CASSPGLAGREETQYF.

This clonotype has at least ten counts. This rearrangement joins TRBV19 to TRBJ2-3, with D possibly TRBD2 on 5 matching bases. The germline V and J ends were trimmed by 3 bases and 1 base, with 11 bases remaining between them. CDR3 size: 15 residues. CDR1 LNHDA and CDR2 SQIVND come from the germline V gene (reference sequence). The DNA of the CDR3 is TGTGCCAGTAGTATTGGGGAGAGTCGCACAGATACGCAGTATTTT. Amino acids: CASSIGESRTDTQYF. Using reference TRBV19 and TRBJ2-3 for the parts outside the CDR3, the full variable domain is DGGITQSPKYLFRKEGQNVTLSCEQNLNHDAMYWYRQDPGQGLRLIYYSQIVNDFQKGDIAEGYSVSREKKESFPLTVTSAQKNPTAFYLCASSIGESRTDTQYFGPGTRLTVL.

This clonotype was seen only a few times. V is TRBV7-9 and J is TRBJ2-2, with D unclear. V was trimmed by 8 bases and J by 0 bases, leaving 7 bases between them. Germline V gene data show CDR1 as SEHNR and CDR2 as FQNEAQ (reference sequence). This CDR3 is built from 13 residues. As DNA, the CDR3 is TGTGCCAGCGTGTCCTCGAACACCGGGGAGCTGTTTTTT. This gives the protein CASVSSNTGELFF.

Remarks on this clonotype: This could be a read error, since a much larger clone is one nucleotide away. The chain employs TRBV28 and TRBJ1-1, with D perhaps TRBD1 (5 bases). The V end was cut by 11 bases, the J end by 0 bases, with 19 bases between. CDR1 is MDHEN, CDR2 SYDVKM, per germline. The CDR3 sequence is 15 residues long. The CDR3 DNA follows: TGTGCCGGCCAAGACAGAGGCCCTATGAACACTGAAGCTTTCTTT. Protein sequence: CAGQDRGPMNTEAFF.

The V call is TRBV4-1, the J call TRBJ1-1; D remains ambiguous. The CDR3 is 16 residues long. CDR1 is MGHRA, CDR2 YSYEKL, per germline. The germline V and J ends were trimmed by 1 base and 3 bases, with 15 bases remaining between them. For the CDR3, the DNA is TGCGCCAGCAGCCAAGGGTCGGAAGGGATCCACACTGAAGCTTTCTTT. The encoded protein is CASSQGSEGIHTEAFF.

J is TRBJ2-2 and V is TRBV4-3, with a weak D call TRBD1 (6 bases). The CDR3 runs to 17 residues. Trimming stripped 0 bases from V and 2 bases from J, with 13 bases between. CDR1 and CDR2 (germline): LGHNA, YSLEER. The DNA of the CDR3 is TGCGCCAGCAGCCAAGAACCGGGACACATTAACACCGGGGAGCTGTTTTTT. This gives the protein CASSQEPGHINTGELFF.

V gene TRBV29-1 combines with J gene TRBJ2-7; TRBD1 might be the D (6 bases). From germline, CDR1 is SQVTM and CDR2 ANQGSEA. V lost 1 base and J lost 5, with 12 bases in between. The CDR3 runs 13 residues. The CDR3: CSVEGTVPDEQYF. In DNA, the CDR3 is TGCAGCGTTGAAGGGACAGTCCCCGACGAGCAGTACTTC.

This sequence joins TRBV5-1 and TRBJ2-1; D is ambiguous. This CDR3 has 14 amino acids. Germline CDR1 reads SGHRS; CDR2 reads YFSETQ. V lost 2 bases and J lost 9, with 15 bases in between. This CDR3 reads CASSFPQGSFEQFF. The CDR3 coding sequence is TGCGCCAGCAGCTTTCCCCAAGGGTCTTTTGAGCAGTTCTTC. The full variable domain, with the rest looked up from reference TRBV5-1 and TRBJ2-1, is KAGVTQTPRYLIKTRGQQVTLSCSPISGHRSVSWYQQTPGQGLQFLFEYFSETQRNKGNFPGRFSGRQFSNSRSEMNVSTLELGDSALYLCASSFPQGSFEQFFGPGTRLTVL.

This clonotype was detected a few times. The chain uses TRBV12-3 or TRBV12-4 and TRBJ2-4; TRBD1 aligns across 7 bases. The V and J ends lost 7 bases and 0 bases, in that order; junction bases with no gene match: 12. This CDR3 has 17 amino acids. The CDR3 DNA follows: TGTGCCAGCACCGTCGCAGGCAGGGGGTTAGCCAAAAACATTCAGTACTTC. This sequence encodes CASTVAGRGLAKNIQYF.

The chain employs TRBV4-3 and TRBJ2-1, with 10 bases that match TRBD2. The ends lost 3 bases at V and 10 bases at J; junction bases unmatched: 9. The CDR3 has 15 residues. Germline V lookup: CDR1 LGHNA, CDR2 YSLEER. CDR3 protein: CASSQELAGLTEQFF. The CDR3, as DNA: TGCGCCAGCAGCCAGGAACTAGCGGGGCTGACCGAGCAGTTCTTC.